This T cell receptor (beta chain) was sequenced for a study of T cells in Graves' hyperthyroidism and ophthalmopathy. The authors obtained PBMCs from 10 ml of fresh peripheral blood. The CDR3 regions of TCR beta were amplified from RNA transcripts. The TCR CDR3 was amplified in a first-round RT-PCR using the HTBI primer set. TCRdb re-analysed the multiplex PCR reads in MiXCR, keeping a single row per CDR3 protein. The sample lists almost 600,000 distinct CDR3 sequences, approximately 15% occurring once. After removal of 5 bases from V and 3 bases from J, the junction contained 8 bases not matched to a gene. The length of the CDR3 is 15 residues. In germline, CDR1 is SGHRS, CDR2 YFSETQ.

The TCR was taken from a woman younger than 45 with Graves' hyperthyroidism that later progressed to Graves' ophthalmopathy. The sequenced material came from blood. The chain has TRBV5-1 and TRBJ2-5; 9 bases are shared with TRBD1. This CDR3 reads CASRPPGTGKETQYF. The CDR3, as DNA: TGCGCCAGCAGACCCCCCGGGACAGGGAAAGAGACCCAGTACTTC.